The clone carrying this TCR beta chain showed up just a few times. The sample belongs to a study of shared clonotypes between healthy human individuals. Repertoires were generated with immunoSEQ multiplex PCR, while TCRdb's copy carries only in-frame clones and drops some. The data hold under 2,500,000 clones, with more than 90% observed a single time. The source is a man in his late teens or twenties in good health. What was sequenced was naive CD4+ T cells sorted from blood. Subset reported: CD45RA+ positively selected.

This chain's CDR3 is CAWSDKGNTIYF. In DNA form, the CDR3 reads TGTGCCTGGAGTGATAAGGGGAACACCATATATTTT. J is TRBJ1-3 and V is TRBV30; D is possibly TRBD1 (5 bases). V was cut by 1 base and J by 7 bases, with 8 bases left in between. This CDR3 contains 12 residues. The V gene's germline CDR1 is GTSNPN and CDR2 SVGIG (reference sequence).